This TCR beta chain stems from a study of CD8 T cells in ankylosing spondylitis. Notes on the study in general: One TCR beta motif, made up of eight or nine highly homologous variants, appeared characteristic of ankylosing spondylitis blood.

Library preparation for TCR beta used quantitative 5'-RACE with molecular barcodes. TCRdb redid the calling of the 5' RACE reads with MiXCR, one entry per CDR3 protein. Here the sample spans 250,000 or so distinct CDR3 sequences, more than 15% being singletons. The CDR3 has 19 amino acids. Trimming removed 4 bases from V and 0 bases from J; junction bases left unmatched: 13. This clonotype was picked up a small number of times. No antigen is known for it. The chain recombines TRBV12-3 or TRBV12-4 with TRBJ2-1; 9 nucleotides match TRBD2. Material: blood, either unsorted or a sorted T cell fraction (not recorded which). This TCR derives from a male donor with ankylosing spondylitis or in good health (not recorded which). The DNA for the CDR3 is TGTGCCAGCAGTTCGTCCATCCTAGCGGGATTCGGCTCCTACAATGAGCAGTTCTTC. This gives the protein CASSSSILAGFGSYNEQFF.